The clone carrying this T cell receptor (beta chain) has a single count. Its antigen is unknown. The germline V gene encodes CDR1 SGHNT and CDR2 YYREEE (reference sequence). This CDR3 is built from 13 residues. V was pared by 5 bases and J by 0 bases, with 5 bases between. Profiled with immunoSEQ multiplex PCR; TCRdb holds only in-frame clones, not every one. Of some 90,000 clones in the sample, roughly 90% were seen once. This entry belongs to a study of T cells in localized non-small cell lung cancer. General study results and limits: Adjacent lung exhibited a median of approximately 50 among the 100 most abundant tumor clones. There was an association of higher blood T cell density with longer overall survival. Uninvolved adjacent lung had the highest recorded T cell clonality, with tumor below it. The tumor had only one region sequenced, so heterogeneity remains possible.

Source: peripheral blood, taken before any cancer treatment. The clonotype originates from a man aged 35 to 69 with stage I squamous cell lung carcinoma. The genes are TRBV5-4 and TRBJ2-2; D is undetermined. The CDR3 region is CASRPTNTGELFF. CDR3 coding DNA: TGTGCCAGCAGACCTACGAACACCGGGGAGCTGTTTTTT.